This T cell receptor (beta chain) appears in the sequencing data of a study of cytomegalovirus exposure and HLA in healthy donors. In the study overall: Findings of an earlier analysis included roughly 110 million unique TCR beta sequences from 190 million or so T cells.

Primers: 60 Vbeta forward and 13 Jbeta reverse. Assay: immunoSEQ multiplex PCR; the TCRdb copy retains only in-frame clones and omits some. This sample carries roughly 120,000 clones, 65% to 75% of them seen once, and the ten largest clones take 11%. This clone appeared once. Nominally healthy donors were sampled, though unrecorded immune exposures were likely. The sequenced sample consisted of PBMCs. The receptor was derived from a woman aged 45-65 years in good health and CMV-seropositive.

The CDR3 loop is CASSLGQGAGYGYTF. CDR3 DNA: TGTGCCAGCAGTTTAGGACAGGGGGCTGGCTATGGCTACACCTTC. The chain is built from TRBV6-5 and TRBJ1-2; the match to TRBD1 covers 11 bases. J lost 4 bases, V lost 4 bases, and 5 bases had no gene match. This CDR3 region has 15 residues. Germline CDR1 reads MNHEY; CDR2 reads SVGAGI.